The 24 T cell receptor beta chains presented below share a single source sample, sequenced in a study of identical twins. TCRdb passed the 5' RACE reads through MiXCR, listing each CDR3 protein once. Counted here are 450,000 to 650,000 distinct CDR3 sequences, 7.5% to 10% occurring once; the ten biggest clones make up around 3%. These records were also assigned to another study, of yellow fever vaccine responses in identical twins.

Material for sequencing was PBMCs. Source of these receptors: a woman aged 18-29 years in good health.

CDR3: CASLPGTGSYEQYF. CDR3 coding DNA: TGTGCCAGCCTCCCCGGGACTGGATCCTACGAGCAGTACTTC. The rearrangement uses TRBV2 and TRBJ2-7; weak D call: TRBD2 (6 bases). CDR3 length: 14 residues. Trimming shortened V by 8 bases and J by 1 base, and 15 bases separated the two germline ends. From germline, CDR1 is SNHLY and CDR2 FYNNEI.

This clonotype was seen ten or more times. The CDR3 DNA is TGCGCCAGCAGCTTGGAGCCGGTTGGCTCCTCCTACGAGCAGTACTTC. This encodes CASSLEPVGSSYEQYF. J is TRBJ2-7 and V is TRBV5-1; D not resolved. V dropped 0 bases and J dropped 0 bases, with 13 bases sitting between them. The V gene's germline CDR1 is SGHRS and CDR2 YFSETQ. The CDR3 runs 16 residues.

This clonotype was counted at least ten times. V usage is TRBV20-1 and J usage is TRBJ2-3; TRBD2 agrees at 7 bases. The CDR3 runs to 14 residues. Per germline, CDR1 DFQATT and CDR2 SNEGSKA (reference sequence). Trimming at V came to 1 base and at J to 6 bases, leaving 7 bases not matched to a gene. The CDR3 DNA follows: TGCAGTGCTAGAGCGGTAGCGGGTAGTGATACGCAGTATTTT. Translated: CSARAVAGSDTQYF.

This clonotype occurred many times. The chain combines TRBV20-1 with TRBJ2-2, with 12 bases fitting TRBD2. The CDR3 is 17 amino acids. Germline CDR1 DFQATT, CDR2 SNEGSKA (reference sequence). V dropped 0 bases and J dropped 6; count of bases not matched to a gene: 8. The CDR3 region has the DNA TGCAGTGCTAGAGATGGACTAGCGGGAATTGGCGCCGGGGAGCTGTTTTTT. As protein: CSARDGLAGIGAGELFF.

The chain joins TRBV28 to TRBJ1-6; 10 nucleotides line up with TRBD1. The CDR3 totals 15 residues. Germline values: CDR1 MDHEN, CDR2 SYDVKM. The junction had 7 bases not matched to a gene; V was cut back by 6 bases and J by 8 bases. CDR3 residues: CASRRRTGGDSPLHF. For the CDR3, the DNA is TGTGCCAGCAGGCGAAGGACAGGGGGAGATTCACCCCTCCACTTT.

In this sample, this clonotype turned up a few times. The genes are TRBV6-2 or TRBV6-3 and TRBJ2-7, with D possibly matching TRBD2 (6 bases). CDR1 is MNHEY and CDR2 is SVGEGT in the germline V gene. V was shortened by 0 bases and J by 3 bases, with 15 bases between the two germline ends. The CDR3 sequence is 16 residues long. Here the CDR3 reads CASSYSEAGRGYEQYF. The CDR3 bases are TGTGCCAGCAGTTACTCTGAGGCGGGGAGAGGCTACGAGCAGTACTTC.

This clonotype was picked up a small number of times. The chain links TRBV14 to TRBJ1-1; no definite D call. The CDR3 has 14 amino acids. CDR1 and CDR2 from the germline V gene are SGHDN and FVKESK. With 1 base removed from V and 4 bases from J, the gap between germline ends came to 10 bases. CDR3 DNA sequence: TGTGCCAGCAGCCAAGGTTTCAAACGCACTGAAGCTTTCTTT. Protein sequence: CASSQGFKRTEAFF.

The V and J genes are TRBV11-2 and TRBJ2-3; D ambiguous. CDR3 size: 12 residues. Trimming left V 2 bases short and J 13 bases short, with 13 bases between. Germline values: CDR1 SGHAT, CDR2 FQNNGV. The CDR3 bases are TGTGCCAGCAGCTTATCTATCCCGCGGAAGTATTTT. Translation: CASSLSIPRKYF.

This clonotype was seen a few times. V and J are TRBV29-1 and TRBJ1-2; TRBD1 might be the D (5 bases). The CDR3 is 13 amino acids. Germline V gene sequence: CDR1 SQVTM, CDR2 ANQGSEA. Trimming took 2 bases from V and 5 from J, leaving 12 bases between them. The CDR3 loop is CSVESGPGYGYTF. CDR3 sequence (DNA): TGCAGCGTTGAATCGGGGCCGGGGTATGGCTACACCTTC.

This clonotype was observed a handful of times. The chain's CDR3 is CASSLTSLYGYTF. The CDR3 DNA sequence: TGTGCCAGCAGTTTAACCTCCTTATATGGCTACACCTTC. The rearrangement uses TRBV27 and TRBJ1-2, with no clear D. V lost 2 bases and J lost 5, with 9 bases in between. Germline CDR1 and CDR2: MNHEY and SMNVEV (reference sequence). This CDR3 is built from 13 residues.

The chain combines TRBV6-2 or TRBV6-3 with TRBJ2-7, with 8 bases that match TRBD2. The CDR3 is 16 residues long. Losses at the gene ends were 2 bases for V and 2 bases for J; bases not matched to a gene: 8. Germline CDR1 and CDR2: MNHEY and SVGEGT. The CDR3 bases are TGTGCCAGCAGTTACCGGGGTAGCGGGACCACCTACGAGCAGTACTTC. Translated: CASSYRGSGTTYEQYF.

This clonotype was found many times. The V call is TRBV11-2, the J call TRBJ2-7, with D perhaps assigned TRBD1 or TRBD2 (5 bases each). CDR1 and CDR2 (germline): SGHAT, FQNNGV. This CDR3 contains 14 residues. Trimming took off 2 bases at V and 7 bases at J, with 15 bases between the two ends. This chain's CDR3 is CASSLLGTGPEQYF. CDR3 sequence (DNA): TGTGCCAGCAGCTTACTCGGGACCGGGCCAGAGCAGTACTTC. The variable domain in full, with the rest retrieved from reference TRBV11-2 and TRBJ2-7, is EAGVAQSPRYKIIEKRQSVAFWCNPISGHATLYWYQQILGQGPKLLIQFQNNGVVDDSQLPKDRFSAERLKGVDSTLKIQPAKLEDSAVYLCASSLLGTGPEQYFGPGTRLTVT.

This clonotype was seen ten or more times. V gene TRBV12-3 or TRBV12-4 combines with J gene TRBJ1-5; possible D gene TRBD1, 6 bases. This CDR3 is 15 amino acids long. Trimming removed 3 bases at V and 3 bases at J, with 12 bases between. The CDR3 region has the DNA TGTGCCAGCAGTTTGGGCAGGGGTTCCAATCAGCCCCAGCATTTT. Protein sequence: CASSLGRGSNQPQHF.

As for this clonotype: The junction shows a germline mismatch at one end, possibly a read error. The chain joins TRBV15 to TRBJ2-3; D gene unclear. CDR1 is LNHNV and CDR2 is YYDKDF in the germline V gene (reference sequence). The CDR3 has 14 amino acids. CDR3 sequence reads: CATSSRLGTDTQYF. CDR3 sequence (DNA): TGTGCCACCAGCTCCCGACTCGGCACGGATACGCAGTATTTT. The complete variable domain, with remaining parts taken from reference TRBV15 and TRBJ2-3, reads DAMVIQNPRYQVTQFGKPVTLSCSQTLNHNVMYWYQQKSSQAPKLLFHYYDKDFNNEADTPDNFQSRRPNTSFCFLDIRSPGLGDTAMYLCATSSRLGTDTQYFGPGTRLTVL.

This chain links TRBV10-3 with TRBJ2-1; D gene uncertain. Deletions cut 3 bases from V and 8 bases from J, with 8 bases between. CDR3 size: 12 residues. Germline V lookup: CDR1 ENHRY, CDR2 SYGVKD. CDR3 protein: CAISEIRHEQFF. CDR3 coding DNA: TGTGCCATCAGTGAAATTAGGCATGAGCAGTTCTTC.

Only a few counts were recorded for this clonotype. The chain employs TRBV10-3 and TRBJ1-1; the D gene is possibly TRBD1 (5 bases). The CDR3 consists of 15 residues. Per germline, CDR1 ENHRY and CDR2 SYGVKD. V was clipped by 0 bases and J by 6 bases, with 14 bases between them. CDR3 loop: CAISESTRGTSEAFF. DNA of the CDR3: TGTGCCATCAGTGAGTCGACTCGTGGGACTTCTGAAGCTTTCTTT.

The genes are TRBV6-4 and TRBJ2-7, with D uncertain. The CDR3 loop spans 12 amino acids. V was shortened by 8 bases and J by 0 bases, with 8 bases between the two germline ends. Germline assignment: CDR1 MRHNA and CDR2 SNTAGT. The CDR3 reads CASYKDSYEQYF. The CDR3 nucleotides are TGTGCCAGCTATAAAGACTCCTACGAGCAGTACTTC.

V and J are TRBV20-1 and TRBJ2-3; TRBD1 matches 10 bases. V gave up 6 bases and J gave up 5 bases; unmatched junction bases: 8. Germline V gives CDR1 DFQATT, CDR2 SNEGSKA (reference sequence). The CDR3 contains 14 residues. Written as DNA, the CDR3 is TGCAGTGCCCCTAGGACAGGGGGAGGAGATACGCAGTATTTT. Translating it yields CSAPRTGGGDTQYF.

The chain couples TRBV29-1 to TRBJ2-7; TRBD1 or TRBD2 may be the D gene (5 bases each). Germline CDR1 reads SQVTM; CDR2 reads ANQGSEA. Trimming pared 4 bases from V and 0 bases from J, leaving 19 bases between. This CDR3 region has 16 residues. Here the CDR3 reads CSVGGPGTWYSYEQYF. The DNA for the CDR3 is TGCAGCGTTGGGGGACCGGGGACCTGGTACTCCTACGAGCAGTACTTC.

V usage is TRBV20-1 and J usage is TRBJ1-5; 8 nucleotides line up with TRBD1. CDR1 is DFQATT and CDR2 is SNEGSKA in the germline V gene (reference sequence). V lost 3 bases, J lost 6 bases, and 7 bases stayed unmatched. This CDR3 has 14 amino acids. Here the CDR3 reads CSARGQVGGQPQHF. The CDR3 DNA is TGCAGTGCTAGGGGACAGGTGGGCGGTCAGCCCCAGCATTTT.

This clonotype was seen repeatedly, ten times or more. The chain has TRBV7-2 and TRBJ2-7; TRBD2 agrees at 8 bases. The germline V gene has CDR1 SGHTA and CDR2 FQGNSA. Trimming cost V 3 bases and J 5 bases; bases outside gene matches: 6. This CDR3 contains 14 residues. The CDR3 DNA follows: TGTGCCAGCAGCTTCTCCCCTAGCGGGCACGAGCAGTACTTC. Residues: CASSFSPSGHEQYF.

This clonotype occurred many times. This chain links TRBV7-2 with TRBJ1-5; D remains ambiguous. The germline V gene encodes CDR1 SGHTA and CDR2 FQGNSA. V was shortened by 8 bases and J by 4 bases, with 12 bases between the two germline ends. This CDR3 contains 13 residues. CDR3 bases: TGTGCCAGCGCAGGTCAAGGGAATCAGCCCCAGCATTTT. Its protein product is CASAGQGNQPQHF.

The chain recombines TRBV20-1 with TRBJ1-5, with a possible D match to TRBD1 (6 bases). Germline lookup yields CDR1 DFQATT and CDR2 SNEGSKA (reference sequence). The V and J ends lost 0 bases and 7 bases respectively, with 16 bases between them. The CDR3 loop spans 15 amino acids. This CDR3 reads CSARDPTGVQQPQHF. In DNA form, the CDR3 reads TGCAGTGCTAGAGACCCGACAGGTGTCCAACAGCCCCAGCATTTT.

This chain links TRBV5-1 with TRBJ2-1, with 10 bases that match TRBD2. The V gene end was trimmed by 10 bases and the J gene end by 4 bases; junction bases not matched to a gene: 11. This CDR3 spans 15 amino acids. Looked up from germline, CDR1 is SGHRS and CDR2 is YFSETQ. DNA of the CDR3: TGCGCCTCCCAACCCCTAGCGGGGGCTTACAATGAGCAGTTCTTC. It encodes CASQPLAGAYNEQFF.